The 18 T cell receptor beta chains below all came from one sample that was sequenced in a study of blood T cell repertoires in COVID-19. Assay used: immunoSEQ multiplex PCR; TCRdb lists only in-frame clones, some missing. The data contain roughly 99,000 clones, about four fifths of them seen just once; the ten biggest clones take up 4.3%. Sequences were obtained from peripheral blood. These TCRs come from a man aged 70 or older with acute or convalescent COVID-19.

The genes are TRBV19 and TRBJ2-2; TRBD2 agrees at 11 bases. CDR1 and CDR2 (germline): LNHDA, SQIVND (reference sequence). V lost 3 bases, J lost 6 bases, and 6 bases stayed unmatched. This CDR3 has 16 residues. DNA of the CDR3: TGTGCCAGTAGTATCAGACTAGCGGGGTCGCCCGGGGAGCTGTTTTTT. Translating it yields CASSIRLAGSPGELFF.

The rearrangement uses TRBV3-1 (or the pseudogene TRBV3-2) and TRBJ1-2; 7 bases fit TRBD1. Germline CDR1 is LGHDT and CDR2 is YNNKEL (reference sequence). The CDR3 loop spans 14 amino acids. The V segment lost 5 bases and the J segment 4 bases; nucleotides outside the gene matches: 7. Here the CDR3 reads CASSVTGTVYGYTF. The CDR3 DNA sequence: TGTGCCAGCAGCGTCACCGGGACAGTCTATGGCTACACCTTC.

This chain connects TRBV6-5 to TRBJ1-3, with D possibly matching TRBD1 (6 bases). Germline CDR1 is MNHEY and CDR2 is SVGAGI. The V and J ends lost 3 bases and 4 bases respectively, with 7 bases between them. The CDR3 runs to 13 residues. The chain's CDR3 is CASSYTGGNTIYF. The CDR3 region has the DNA TGTGCCAGCAGTTATACAGGGGGAAACACCATATATTTT.

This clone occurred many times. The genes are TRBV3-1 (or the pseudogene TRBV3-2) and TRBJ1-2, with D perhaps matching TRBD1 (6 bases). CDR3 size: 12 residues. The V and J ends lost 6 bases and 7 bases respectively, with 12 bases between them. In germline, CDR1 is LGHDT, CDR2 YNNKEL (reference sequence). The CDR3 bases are TGTGCCAGCAGACACAGGGTAGGTGGCTACACCTTC. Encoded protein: CASRHRVGGYTF.

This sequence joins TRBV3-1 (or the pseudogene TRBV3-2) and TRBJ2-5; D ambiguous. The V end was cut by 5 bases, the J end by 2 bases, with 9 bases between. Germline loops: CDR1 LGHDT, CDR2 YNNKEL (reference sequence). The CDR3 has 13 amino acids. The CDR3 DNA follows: TGTGCCAGCAGCTACGGTAGTCAAGAGACCCAGTACTTC. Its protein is CASSYGSQETQYF.

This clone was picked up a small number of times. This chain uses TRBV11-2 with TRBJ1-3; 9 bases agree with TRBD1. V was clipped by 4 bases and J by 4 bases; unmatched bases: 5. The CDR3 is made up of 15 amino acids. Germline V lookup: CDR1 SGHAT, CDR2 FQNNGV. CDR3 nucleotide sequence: TGTGCCAGCAGCTCAAGACAGGGGGGAGGAAACACCATATATTTT. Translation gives CASSSRQGGGNTIYF. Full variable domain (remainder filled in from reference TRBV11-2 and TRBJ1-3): EAGVAQSPRYKIIEKRQSVAFWCNPISGHATLYWYQQILGQGPKLLIQFQNNGVVDDSQLPKDRFSAERLKGVDSTLKIQPAKLEDSAVYLCASSSRQGGGNTIYFGEGSWLTVV.

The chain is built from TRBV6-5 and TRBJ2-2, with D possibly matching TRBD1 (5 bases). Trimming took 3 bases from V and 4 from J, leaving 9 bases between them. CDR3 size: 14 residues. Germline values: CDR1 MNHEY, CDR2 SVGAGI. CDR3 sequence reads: CASSYRGSTGELFF. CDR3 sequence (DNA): TGTGCCAGCAGTTATAGGGGAAGCACCGGGGAGCTGTTTTTT.

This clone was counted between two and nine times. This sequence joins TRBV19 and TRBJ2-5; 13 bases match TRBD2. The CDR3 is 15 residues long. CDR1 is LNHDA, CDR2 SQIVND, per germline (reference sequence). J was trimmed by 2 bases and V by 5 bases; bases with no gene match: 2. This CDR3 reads CASSALAGGQETQYF. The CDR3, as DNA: TGTGCCAGTAGTGCACTAGCGGGGGGGCAAGAGACCCAGTACTTC.

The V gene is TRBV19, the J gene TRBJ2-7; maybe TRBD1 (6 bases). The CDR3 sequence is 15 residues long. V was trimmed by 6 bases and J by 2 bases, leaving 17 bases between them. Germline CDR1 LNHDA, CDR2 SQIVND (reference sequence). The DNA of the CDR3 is TGTGCCAGTAGAACTCAGGGGATGGGGACCTACGAGCAGTACTTC. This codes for CASRTQGMGTYEQYF.

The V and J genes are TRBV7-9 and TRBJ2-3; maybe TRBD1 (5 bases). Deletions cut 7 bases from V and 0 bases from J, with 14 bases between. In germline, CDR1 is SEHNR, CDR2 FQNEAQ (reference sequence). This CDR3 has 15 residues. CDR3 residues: CASTLPQGSTDTQYF. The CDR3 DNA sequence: TGTGCCAGCACCCTCCCCCAGGGCAGCACAGATACGCAGTATTTT.

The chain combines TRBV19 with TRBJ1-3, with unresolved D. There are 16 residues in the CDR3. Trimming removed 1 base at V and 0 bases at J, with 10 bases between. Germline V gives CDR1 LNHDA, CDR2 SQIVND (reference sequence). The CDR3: CASSIGLRVSGNTIYF. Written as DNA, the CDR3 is TGTGCCAGTAGTATAGGCCTACGGGTCTCTGGAAACACCATATATTTT.

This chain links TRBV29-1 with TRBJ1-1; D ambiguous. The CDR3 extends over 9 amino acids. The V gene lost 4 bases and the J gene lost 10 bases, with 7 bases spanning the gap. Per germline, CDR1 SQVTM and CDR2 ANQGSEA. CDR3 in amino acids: CSVGAGAFF. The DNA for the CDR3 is TGCAGCGTTGGGGCGGGAGCTTTCTTT. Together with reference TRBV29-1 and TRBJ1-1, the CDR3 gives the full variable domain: SAVISQKPSRDICQRGTSLTIQCQVDSQVTMMFWYRQQPGQSLTLIATANQGSEATYESGFVIDKFPISRPNLTFSTLTVSNMSPEDSSIYLCSVGAGAFFGQGTRLTVV.

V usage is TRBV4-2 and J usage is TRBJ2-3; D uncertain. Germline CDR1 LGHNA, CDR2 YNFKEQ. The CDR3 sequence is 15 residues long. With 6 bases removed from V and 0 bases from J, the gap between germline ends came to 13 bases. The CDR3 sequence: CASSPTLASTDTQYF. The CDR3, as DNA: TGTGCCAGCAGTCCGACACTGGCTAGCACAGATACGCAGTATTTT.

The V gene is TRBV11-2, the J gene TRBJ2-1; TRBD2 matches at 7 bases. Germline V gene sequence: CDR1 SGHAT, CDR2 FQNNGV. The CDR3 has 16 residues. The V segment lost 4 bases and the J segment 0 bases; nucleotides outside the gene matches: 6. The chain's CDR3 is CASSYLAVTSYNEQFF. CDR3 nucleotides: TGTGCCAGCAGCTACCTAGCGGTGACCTCCTACAATGAGCAGTTCTTC.

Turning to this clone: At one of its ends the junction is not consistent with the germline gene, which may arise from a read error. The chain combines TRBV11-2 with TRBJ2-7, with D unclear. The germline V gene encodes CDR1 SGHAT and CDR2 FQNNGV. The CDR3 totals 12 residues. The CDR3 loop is CANSLVTYEQYF. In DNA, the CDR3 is TGTGCCAACAGCTTAGTTACCTACGAGCAGTACTTC.

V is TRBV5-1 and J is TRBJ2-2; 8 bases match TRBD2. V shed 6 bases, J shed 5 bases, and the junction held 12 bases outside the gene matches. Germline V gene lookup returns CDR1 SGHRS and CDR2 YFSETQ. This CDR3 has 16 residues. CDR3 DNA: TGCGCCAGCACAGGAGCGGGAGTCCCCTGGACCGGGGAGCTGTTTTTT. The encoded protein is CASTGAGVPWTGELFF.

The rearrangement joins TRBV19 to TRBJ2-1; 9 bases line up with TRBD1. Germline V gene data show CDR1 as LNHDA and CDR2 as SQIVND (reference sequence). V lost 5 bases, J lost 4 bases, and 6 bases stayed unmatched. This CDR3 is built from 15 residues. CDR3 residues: CASSSPDRGYNEQFF. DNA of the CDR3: TGTGCCAGTAGTTCCCCGGACAGGGGATACAATGAGCAGTTCTTC.

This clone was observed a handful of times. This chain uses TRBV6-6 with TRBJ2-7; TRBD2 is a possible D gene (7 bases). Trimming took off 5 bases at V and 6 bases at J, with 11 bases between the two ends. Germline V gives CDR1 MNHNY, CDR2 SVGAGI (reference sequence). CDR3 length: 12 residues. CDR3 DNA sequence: TGTGCCAGCAGTCCAGGGGAGGGCGAGCAGTACTTC. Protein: CASSPGEGEQYF.